The clone carrying this T cell receptor (beta chain) was seen a few times. This specimen belongs to a study of T cells in Graves' hyperthyroidism and ophthalmopathy. The germline V gene encodes CDR1 DFQATT and CDR2 SNEGSKA (reference sequence). The CDR3 length is 13 residues. Trimming left V 3 bases short and J 9 bases short, with 15 bases between. Amplified regions were TCR beta CDR3 sequences from RNA transcripts. The primer set for the first-round RT-PCR of the TCR CDR3 was HTBI. TCRdb reprocessed the multiplex PCR reads with MiXCR, giving one entry per CDR3 protein. Of about 200,000 distinct CDR3 sequences detected, around 20% appear once; the ten largest clones hold about two fifths.

What was sequenced was blood. The clonotype was recovered from a man aged 35 to 55 with Graves' hyperthyroidism. J is TRBJ2-1 and V is TRBV20-1, with D uncertain. CDR3 protein: CSASSEWEFEQFF. The DNA for the CDR3 is TGCAGTGCTAGTTCAGAATGGGAATTTGAGCAGTTCTTC.